This T cell receptor (beta chain) came from a study of post-analysis software for immune sequencing data. Turning to the study itself: Relapsing-remitting, secondary progressive and progressive-relapsing multiple sclerosis were all included among the disease courses.

Every TCR beta cDNA library bore unique molecular identifiers. Around 500,000 cDNA molecules were obtained per 1 to 10 million input T cells. TCRdb used MiXCR to reprocess the PCR reads, holding one entry per CDR3 protein. Of roughly 400,000 distinct CDR3 sequences in the sample, about 40% were seen once. The V gene's germline CDR1 is DFQATT and CDR2 SNEGSKA (reference sequence). V trimming: 6 bases; J trimming: 6 bases; junction bases outside the gene matches: 9. The CDR3 consists of 13 residues. In regard to this clonotype: Its antigen is undetermined.

Study observations and caveats: Samples from a shared batch, those prepared together, strongly co-clustered by F measure. Versus controls, multiple sclerosis patients showed significantly lower diversity (normalized Chao1). Five or six TRBV segments were significantly more frequent in patients than in controls. TRBV5-6, TRBV5-1 and TRBV20-1 were among these segments.

Source material: blood. This receptor was identified in a girl under 10 years old with multiple sclerosis. V usage is TRBV20-1 and J usage is TRBJ2-7; 9 bases line up with TRBD2. The CDR3 loop is CSASGTSLAEQYF. DNA for the CDR3: TGCAGTGCATCCGGGACTAGCCTAGCCGAGCAGTACTTC.